This T cell receptor (beta chain) was documented in a study of cytomegalovirus exposure and HLA in healthy donors. The study's findings and limits: Most TCR sequences showed up rarely, but some public TCRs showed up in many donors. The study labeled about 160 TCR beta chains cytomegalovirus-associated. TCR clusters originating in the first cohort tended to co-occur in the 100 to 150 validation repertoires, according to a later analysis.

Sequencing used immunoSEQ multiplex PCR; TCRdb keeps in-frame clones, though not all of them. Of about 63,000 clones in the sample, roughly 90% were seen once. This clone was observed a single time. Antigen unknown. This CDR3 comprises 16 residues. Trimming cost V 3 bases and J 1 base; bases outside gene matches: 8. Per the germline V gene, CDR1 is SGHDN and CDR2 is FVKESK. The donors formed part of the approximately 120-subject validation cohort, distinct from the roughly 660-subject first cohort. Input material: PBMCs. This TCR was recovered from a young woman in good health and CMV-seronegative. V is TRBV14 and J is TRBJ2-5; TRBD1 aligns across 7 bases. The CDR3 nucleotides read TGTGCCAGCAGCCACCGTCGGGACAGCCTCCAAGAGACCCAGTACTTC. The encoded protein is CASSHRRDSLQETQYF.